The present TCR beta chain was sequenced within a study of beta chain features in type 1 diabetes. Study-level findings and limits: Significant though moderate, a shortening of TCRB CDR3s appeared in all four CD4+ subsets of Type 1 diabetes patients.

Trimming cost V 6 bases and J 3 bases, with 14 bases left between them. CDR3 size: 14 residues. Germline assignment: CDR1 MNHNS and CDR2 SASEGT. Since all of the isolated RNA was reverse transcribed, expressed TCRB transcripts were what got sequenced. TCRdb's copy holds only in-frame clones and misses some; the assay was immunoSEQ multiplex PCR. The sample includes a few hundred thousand clones, 8.5% to 10% of them seen just once. With regard to this clone: What it binds is unknown.

The chain is built from TRBV6-1 and TRBJ1-1, with D perhaps TRBD1 (6 bases). The sample comprised central memory CD4+ T cells from blood. The receptor was isolated from a young man with type 1 diabetes. CDR3 sequence: CASRAWGPYTEAFF. The CDR3 nucleotides read TGTGCCAGCAGGGCATGGGGGCCCTACACTGAAGCTTTCTTT.